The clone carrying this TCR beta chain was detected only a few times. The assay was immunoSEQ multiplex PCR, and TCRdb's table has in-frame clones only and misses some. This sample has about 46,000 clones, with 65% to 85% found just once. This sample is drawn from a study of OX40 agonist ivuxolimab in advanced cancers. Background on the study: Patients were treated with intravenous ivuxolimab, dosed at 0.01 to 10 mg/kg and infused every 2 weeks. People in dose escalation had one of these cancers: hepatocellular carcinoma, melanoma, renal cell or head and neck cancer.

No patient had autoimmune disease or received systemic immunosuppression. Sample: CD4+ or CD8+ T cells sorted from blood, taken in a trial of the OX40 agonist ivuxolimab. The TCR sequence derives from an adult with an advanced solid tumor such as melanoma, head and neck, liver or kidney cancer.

The DNA of the CDR3 is TGTGCCAGCAGTTTCGGGGGAGCAACTAATGAAAAACTGTTTTTT. It is translated as CASSFGGATNEKLFF. V is TRBV27 and J is TRBJ1-4, with a possible D match to TRBD1 (5 bases). Trimming stripped 3 bases from V and 0 bases from J, with 8 bases between. The CDR3 totals 15 residues. The germline CDR1 and CDR2 sequences are MNHEY and SMNVEV (reference sequence). Full variable domain (outside the CDR3, taken from reference TRBV27 and TRBJ1-4): EAQVTQNPRYLITVTGKKLTVTCSQNMNHEYMSWYRQDPGLGLRQIYYSMNVEVTDKGDVPEGYKVSRKEKRNFPLILESPSPNQTSLYFCASSFGGATNEKLFFGSGTQLSVL.